Shown below are 16 T cell receptor beta chains from a single sample sequenced in a study of response to subunit inactivated influenza vaccine. TCRdb ran MiXCR on the RT-PCR reads and lists one entry per CDR3 protein. Of about 500,000 distinct CDR3 sequences detected, about 17% appear once; the ten largest clones hold approximately 3%. The sequencing here drew on CD4+ T cells sorted from PBMCs, taken less than 25 months after vaccination. The receptor set was obtained from a man between 50 and 69 years old who received an inactivated influenza vaccine.

Only a few counts were recorded for this clonotype. The V and J genes are TRBV7-2 and TRBJ2-7, with no clear D. The V end was cut by 5 bases, the J end by 5 bases, with 13 bases between. Germline CDR1 and CDR2: SGHTA and FQGNSA. The CDR3 totals 13 residues. CDR3: CASSPMGGHEQYF. The DNA of the CDR3 is TGTGCCAGCAGCCCTATGGGTGGCCACGAGCAGTACTTC.

The V gene is TRBV12-3 or TRBV12-4, the J gene TRBJ2-1, with 8 positions matching TRBD2. V was clipped by 5 bases and J by 2 bases; unmatched bases: 8. The CDR3 consists of 16 residues. CDR3 in amino acids: CASSPTSERAYNEQFF. CDR3 DNA sequence: TGTGCCAGCAGTCCGACTAGCGAACGGGCCTACAATGAGCAGTTCTTC.

The chain couples TRBV28 to TRBJ1-2; D remains ambiguous. The CDR3 length is 11 residues. V lost 10 bases, J lost 4 bases, and 10 bases lay in between. From germline, CDR1 is MDHEN and CDR2 SYDVKM. The CDR3 sequence is CATLKVYGYTF. CDR3 sequence (DNA): TGTGCCACCCTTAAGGTCTATGGCTACACCTTC.

This clonotype was counted many times. The chain has TRBV5-1 and TRBJ2-3; D may be TRBD2 (6 bases). Trimming took off 3 bases at V and 0 bases at J, with 11 bases between the two ends. The germline V gene has CDR1 SGHRS and CDR2 YFSETQ. The CDR3 has 15 residues. CDR3 sequence: CASSWGLPSTDTQYF. The CDR3 DNA follows: TGCGCCAGCAGCTGGGGACTTCCTAGCACAGATACGCAGTATTTT. The variable domain in full, completed from reference TRBV5-1 and TRBJ2-3, reads KAGVTQTPRYLIKTRGQQVTLSCSPISGHRSVSWYQQTPGQGLQFLFEYFSETQRNKGNFPGRFSGRQFSNSRSEMNVSTLELGDSALYLCASSWGLPSTDTQYFGPGTRLTVL.

This clonotype was seen a handful of times. The chain recombines TRBV20-1 with TRBJ2-5, with D hard to call. Deletions cut 5 bases from V and 5 bases from J, with 9 bases between. CDR1 and CDR2 (germline): DFQATT, SNEGSKA (reference sequence). The CDR3 is 11 residues long. CDR3 sequence: CSASHGETQYF. As DNA, the CDR3 is TGCAGTGCTTCCCATGGGGAGACCCAGTACTTC.

At least ten counts were recorded for this clonotype. The rearrangement uses TRBV28 and TRBJ2-1; 7 bases match TRBD1. Trimming cost V 5 bases and J 9 bases; bases outside gene matches: 7. This CDR3 is 13 amino acids long. CDR1 and CDR2 (germline): MDHEN, SYDVKM. The CDR3 DNA sequence: TGTGCCAGCAGTCCTACAGGGGTGGGTGAGCAGTTCTTC. Translation gives CASSPTGVGEQFF. Supplemented by reference TRBV28 and TRBJ2-1, the full variable domain reads DVKVTQSSRYLVKRTGEKVFLECVQDMDHENMFWYRQDPGLGLRLIYFSYDVKMKEKGDIPEGYSVSREKKERFSLILESASTNQTSMYLCASSPTGVGEQFFGPGTRLTVL.

The J gene is TRBJ2-5, the V gene TRBV11-1, with D unresolved. The V end lost 2 bases, the J end lost 4 bases, and 11 bases lay between the germline ends. Germline CDR1 reads SGHAT; CDR2 reads FQDESV (reference sequence). This CDR3 region has 14 residues. The CDR3 bases are TGTGCCAGCAGCTTACCGGCAGAAGGAGAGACCCAGTACTTC. Amino acids: CASSLPAEGETQYF.

This clonotype occurred many times. The rearrangement joins TRBV2 to TRBJ2-2; weak D call: TRBD2 (6 bases). The germline V and J ends were trimmed by 8 bases and 5 bases, with 15 bases remaining between them. This CDR3 spans 14 amino acids. CDR1 is SNHLY, CDR2 FYNNEI, per germline. CDR3 in amino acids: CASRGRRETGELFF. In DNA, the CDR3 is TGTGCCAGCCGAGGACGGCGGGAAACCGGGGAGCTGTTTTTT.

The sample holds a few counts of this clonotype. The chain joins TRBV24-1 to TRBJ2-1; D not resolved. This CDR3 has 16 amino acids. Germline-derived CDR1 and CDR2 are KGHDR and SFDVKD. V was clipped by 3 bases and J by 2 bases, with 13 bases between them. CDR3 sequence reads: CATSDMSRGAYNEQFF. The CDR3 coding sequence is TGTGCCACCAGTGATATGTCTCGCGGAGCCTACAATGAGCAGTTCTTC.

The V call is TRBV3-1, the J call TRBJ1-2, with D unresolved. The V gene's germline CDR1 is LGHDT and CDR2 YNNKEL (reference sequence). The CDR3 loop spans 13 amino acids. The V end lost 6 bases, the J end lost 2 bases, and 10 bases lay between the germline ends. CDR3 loop: CASRPGLNYGYTF. CDR3 sequence (DNA): TGTGCCAGCAGGCCCGGGCTGAACTATGGCTACACCTTC. The full variable domain, its missing parts supplied by reference TRBV3-1 and TRBJ1-2, is DTAVSQTPKYLVTQMGNDKSIKCEQNLGHDTMYWYKQDSKKFLKIMFSYNNKELIINETVPNRFSPKSPDKAHLNLHINSLELGDSAVYFCASRPGLNYGYTFGSGTRLTVV.

The chain couples TRBV13 to TRBJ1-2; no clear D. The CDR3 totals 12 residues. Trimming removed 0 bases from V and 8 bases from J, with 7 bases in between. Germline CDR1 reads PRHDT; CDR2 reads FYEKMQ (reference sequence). The CDR3 DNA sequence: TGTGCCAGCAGCTTAGGCCCGGGCGGCTACACCTTC. It translates to CASSLGPGGYTF.

Ten or more counts support this clonotype. This chain joins TRBV30 and TRBJ1-3; no clear D. V was shortened by 2 bases and J by 3 bases, with 8 bases between the two germline ends. This CDR3 comprises 13 residues. CDR1 and CDR2 from the germline V gene are GTSNPN and SVGIG (reference sequence). The CDR3 sequence: CAWSKTLGNTIYF. The CDR3 coding sequence is TGTGCCTGGAGTAAAACCCTTGGAAACACCATATATTTT.

V usage is TRBV11-1 and J usage is TRBJ2-5; 8 positions agree with TRBD2. The CDR3 consists of 18 residues. Germline V CDR1 and CDR2: SGHAT, FQDESV (reference sequence). Trimming at V came to 4 bases and at J to 3 bases, leaving 16 bases not matched to a gene. CDR3 residues: CASSSPPYQRGFKETQYF. In DNA, the CDR3 is TGTGCCAGCAGCTCTCCACCTTATCAGCGGGGGTTCAAAGAGACCCAGTACTTC. The variable domain in full, with the rest retrieved from reference TRBV11-1 and TRBJ2-5, is EAEVAQSPRYKITEKSQAVAFWCDPISGHATLYWYRQILGQGPELLVQFQDESVVDDSQLPKDRFSAERLKGVDSTLKIQPAELGDSAMYLCASSSPPYQRGFKETQYFGPGTRLLVL.

The CDR3 region is CAISGTTEETQYF. In DNA, the CDR3 is TGTGCCATCAGTGGAACCACGGAAGAGACCCAGTACTTC. The rearrangement uses TRBV10-3 and TRBJ2-5; no clear D gene. The germline V and J ends were trimmed by 4 bases and 3 bases, with 9 bases remaining between them. The CDR3 runs 13 residues. CDR1 is ENHRY, CDR2 SYGVKD, per germline.

This clonotype was counted many times. V and J are TRBV20-1 and TRBJ2-3, with 11 positions matching TRBD2. Germline V gene lookup returns CDR1 DFQATT and CDR2 SNEGSKA (reference sequence). Trimming at V came to 4 bases and at J to 3 bases, leaving 9 bases not matched to a gene. The CDR3 length is 16 residues. The CDR3 DNA reads TGCAGTGCTAAAAATAGCGGGAGGGCCTGGACAGATACGCAGTATTTT. It specifies CSAKNSGRAWTDTQYF.

The chain combines TRBV11-1 with TRBJ1-2; TRBD1 agrees at 8 bases. This CDR3 is built from 14 residues. Germline trimming cut 5 bases from V and 4 bases from J; bases unmatched to any gene: 6. Per germline, CDR1 SGHAT and CDR2 FQDESV (reference sequence). The CDR3 DNA follows: TGTGCCAGCAGCAATGTTGGACAGGGCTATGGCTACACCTTC. This gives the protein CASSNVGQGYGYTF.